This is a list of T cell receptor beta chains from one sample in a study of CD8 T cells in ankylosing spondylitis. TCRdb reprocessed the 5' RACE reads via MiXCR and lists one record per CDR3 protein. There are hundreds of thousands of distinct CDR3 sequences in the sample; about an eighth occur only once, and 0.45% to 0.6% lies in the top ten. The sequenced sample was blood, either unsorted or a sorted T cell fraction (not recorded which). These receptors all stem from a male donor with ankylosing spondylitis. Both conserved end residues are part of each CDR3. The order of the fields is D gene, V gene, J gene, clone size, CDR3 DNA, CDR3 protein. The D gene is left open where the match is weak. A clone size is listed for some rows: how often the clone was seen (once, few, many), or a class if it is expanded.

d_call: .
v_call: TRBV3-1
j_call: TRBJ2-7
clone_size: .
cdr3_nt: TGTGCCAGCTCTTCAAGGTATAGCGGCGAGCAGTACTTC
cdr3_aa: CASSSRYSGEQYF

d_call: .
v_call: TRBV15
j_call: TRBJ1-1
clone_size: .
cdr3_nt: TGTGCCACCAGCAGAGATGCGGGGGCGGTCGGCACTGAAGCTTTCTTT
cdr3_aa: CATSRDAGAVGTEAFF

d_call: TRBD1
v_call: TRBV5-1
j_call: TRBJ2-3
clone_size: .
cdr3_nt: TGCGCCAGCAGCTTGGTGGGGCAGGGGGCTAGAGATACGCAGTATTTT
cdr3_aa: CASSLVGQGARDTQYF

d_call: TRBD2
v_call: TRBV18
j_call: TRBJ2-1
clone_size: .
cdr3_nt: TGTGCCAGCTTCCCCAGCGGGAGGGCCGAAACCTACAATGAGCAGTTCTTC
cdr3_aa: CASFPSGRAETYNEQFF

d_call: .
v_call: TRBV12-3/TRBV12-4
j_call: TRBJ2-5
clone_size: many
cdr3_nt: TGTGCCAGCAGTTCATGGACGGGATGGGAGCCCCAGTACTTC
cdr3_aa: CASSSWTGWEPQYF

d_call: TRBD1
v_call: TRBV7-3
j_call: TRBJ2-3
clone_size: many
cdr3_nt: TGTGCCAGCAGCTTAAGATCCCAGGGGGCAGATACGCAGTATTTT
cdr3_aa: CASSLRSQGADTQYF

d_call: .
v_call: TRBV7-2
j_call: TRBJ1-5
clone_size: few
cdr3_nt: TGTGCCAGCAGCCTAAGTCTCTTGGGGGGGCCCCAGCATTTT
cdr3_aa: CASSLSLLGGPQHF

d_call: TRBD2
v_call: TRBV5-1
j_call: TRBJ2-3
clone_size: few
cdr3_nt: TGCGCCAGCAGCTTAAGACCGCTAGCGGTCACAGATACGCAGTATTTT
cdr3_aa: CASSLRPLAVTDTQYF

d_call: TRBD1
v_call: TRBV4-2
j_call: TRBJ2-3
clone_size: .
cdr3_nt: TGTGCCAGCAGCCAAGATCGATCGACAGGGGCAAACCGGGATACGCAGTATTTT
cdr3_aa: CASSQDRSTGANRDTQYF

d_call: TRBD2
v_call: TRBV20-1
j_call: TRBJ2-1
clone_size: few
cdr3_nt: TGCAGTGCTAGACCGGGACTAGCGGGCACCAATGAGCAGTTCTTC
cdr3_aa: CSARPGLAGTNEQFF